This is a list of T cell receptor beta chains from one sample in a study of CD8+ T cells in alopecia areata. Sequencing used immunoSEQ multiplex PCR; TCRdb keeps in-frame clones, though not all of them. The sample has some 7,500 clones, approximately 67% seen once. Sequences were derived from skin, sampled at week 0. The receptor set was obtained from a human donor with alopecia areata. Each CDR3 is given with its conserved first and last residue. D genes are given only for firm matches. The size field is filled for only some rows; it gives once, few, many or a size class.

clone_size	v_call	j_call	d_call	cdr3_aa	cdr3_nt
NA	TRBV30	TRBJ2-1	NA	CAWGFPGTFNYNEQFF	TGTGCCTGGGGGTTCCCGGGGACTTTCAACTACAATGAGCAGTTCTTC
NA	TRBV4-3	TRBJ1-2	TRBD1	CASSQEAGTGNYGYTF	TGCGCCAGCAGCCAAGAAGCCGGGACAGGCAACTATGGCTACACCTTC
NA	TRBV28	TRBJ2-7	TRBD2	CASSPAGGLEQYF	TGTGCCAGCAGTCCGGCGGGGGGGTTAGAGCAGTACTTC
NA	TRBV19	TRBJ2-6	NA	CASTFFADRSGANVLTF	TGTGCCAGTACCTTTTTCGCAGATCGCTCTGGGGCCAACGTCCTGACTTTC
NA	TRBV7-8	TRBJ1-4	NA	CASSSKSYDEKLFF	TGTGCCAGCAGCTCGAAATCTTACGATGAAAAACTGTTTTTT
NA	TRBV5-1	TRBJ2-7	NA	CASSPELATYEQYF	TGCGCCAGCAGCCCCGAACTAGCTACCTACGAGCAGTACTTC
NA	TRBV7-2	TRBJ2-1	TRBD2	CASTTSSGSYNEQFF	TGTGCCAGCACGACTTCTAGCGGGTCCTACAATGAGCAGTTCTTC
NA	TRBV6-5	TRBJ1-6	TRBD1	CASSYGGTDNSPLHF	TGTGCCAGCAGTTACGGCGGGACAGATAATTCACCCCTCCACTTT
once	TRBV29-1	TRBJ1-1	NA	CSERGSGYTEAFF	TGTAGCGAACGTGGGTCAGGGTACACTGAAGCTTTCTTT
few	TRBV27	TRBJ1-2	NA	CASSGGDGVGYTF	TGTGCCAGCAGTGGGGGGGACGGCGTGGGCTACACCTTC
once	TRBV2	TRBJ2-2	NA	CASSEAGARGELFF	TGTGCCAGCAGTGAAGCGGGCGCCAGGGGGGAGCTGTTTTTT
NA	TRBV5-1	TRBJ2-3	NA	CASMGQDTQYF	TGCGCCAGCATGGGGCAAGATACGCAGTATTTT
NA	TRBV2	TRBJ2-5	TRBD1	CASSDSGTGKETQYF	TGTGCCAGCAGTGATTCCGGGACAGGGAAAGAGACCCAGTACTTC
NA	TRBV6-1	TRBJ2-3	NA	CASSEHDSTDTQYF	TGTGCCAGCAGTGAACATGACAGCACAGATACGCAGTATTTT
NA	TRBV30	TRBJ2-7	TRBD1	CAWSRTGLYEQYF	TGTGCCTGGAGTAGGACAGGCCTTTACGAGCAGTACTTC
NA	TRBV11-2	TRBJ2-2	NA	CASSFILGATGELFF	TGTGCCAGCAGCTTTATACTAGGGGCCACCGGGGAGCTGTTTTTT
once	TRBV30	TRBJ1-1	NA	CAWTVNTEAFF	TGTGCCTGGACAGTGAACACTGAAGCTTTCTTT
NA	TRBV7-2	TRBJ1-2	NA	CASSPQLRRAPLGYTF	TGTGCCAGCAGCCCCCAACTCAGACGGGCACCCTTAGGCTACACCTTC
NA	TRBV7-2	TRBJ1-2	TRBD1	CASSSKDRAGSGYTF	TGTGCCAGCAGCTCCAAAGACAGGGCGGGTAGCGGCTACACCTTC
NA	TRBV27	TRBJ1-2	TRBD1	CASSLQGAPNYGYTF	TGTGCCAGCAGTTTACAGGGGGCGCCCAACTATGGCTACACCTTC
NA	TRBV5-1	TRBJ2-7	NA	CASSLSRDYEQYF	TGCGCCAGCAGCTTGAGCCGGGACTACGAGCAGTACTTC
few	TRBV18	TRBJ1-1	TRBD1	CASSPSGQGHTEAFF	TGTGCCAGCTCACCGTCGGGACAGGGTCACACTGAAGCTTTCTTT
NA	TRBV7-7	TRBJ2-3	TRBD2	CASSSGGTDTQYF	TGTGCCAGCAGCTCGGGGGGTACAGATACGCAGTATTTT
NA	TRBV28	TRBJ1-1	NA	CASILWGPAPEAFF	TGTGCCAGCATCCTATGGGGACCAGCACCTGAAGCTTTCTTT
NA	TRBV6-1	TRBJ2-3	NA	CASSDRQGTQYF	TGTGCCAGCAGTGACCGTCAGGGTACGCAGTATTTT
NA	TRBV4-3	TRBJ1-6	NA	CASSQDLLPVDSSYNSPLHF	TGCGCCAGCAGCCAAGATCTTCTCCCCGTCGACAGCTCCTATAATTCACCCCTCCACTTT
few	TRBV6-1	TRBJ2-3	TRBD2	CASSGISGGITDTQYF	TGTGCCAGCAGTGGGATTAGCGGGGGGATCACAGATACGCAGTATTTT
few	TRBV5-1	TRBJ2-7	NA	CASSLGVGRYYEQYF	TGCGCCAGCAGCTTGGGTGTGGGACGGTACTACGAGCAGTACTTC
NA	TRBV27	TRBJ2-2	NA	CASSPGPGELFF	TGTGCCAGCAGTCCTGGGCCCGGGGAGCTGTTTTTT
NA	TRBV4-3	TRBJ1-2	NA	CAGTEGPNYGYTF	TGCGCCGGAACCGAGGGGCCTAACTATGGCTACACCTTC
NA	TRBV10-2	TRBJ2-1	TRBD2	CASSEPRIAGGNNEQFF	TGCGCCAGCAGTGAGCCTAGGATAGCGGGGGGAAACAATGAGCAGTTCTTC
once	TRBV6-1	TRBJ2-3	TRBD2	CASRTSGGTDTQYF	TGTGCCAGCAGGACTAGCGGGGGCACAGATACGCAGTATTTT
few	TRBV7-2	TRBJ1-1	NA	CASSPGRRQAFF	TGTGCCAGCAGCCCCGGACGGAGACAAGCTTTCTTT
once	TRBV7-2	TRBJ1-5	NA	CASTTWGDQPQHF	TGTGCCAGCACCACTTGGGGGGATCAGCCCCAGCATTTT
NA	TRBV5-6	TRBJ2-7	NA	CASSLARGREQYF	TGTGCCAGCAGCTTGGCCCGGGGGAGGGAGCAGTACTTC
few	TRBV7-2	TRBJ2-2	TRBD1	CASSQTGWGTGELFF	TGTGCCAGCAGCCAGACAGGGTGGGGTACCGGGGAGCTGTTTTTT
NA	TRBV10-2	TRBJ2-1	TRBD2	CASSDLAGRHNEQFF	TGCGCCAGCAGTGATTTAGCGGGGCGCCACAATGAGCAGTTCTTC
NA	TRBV11-2	TRBJ1-2	TRBD1	CASSFGQANYGYTF	TGTGCCAGCAGCTTTGGACAGGCTAACTATGGCTACACCTTC
NA	TRBV4-3	TRBJ2-3	NA	CASSQPSWRGGNTDTQYF	TGCGCCAGCAGCCAACCCTCTTGGAGGGGGGGGAACACAGATACGCAGTATTTT
NA	TRBV11-2	TRBJ2-3	NA	CASSLARVSTDTQYF	TGTGCCAGCAGCTTAGCACGGGTGAGCACAGATACGCAGTATTTT
NA	TRBV29-1	TRBJ1-1	TRBD1	CSVQTDRGRQGREAFF	TGCAGCGTTCAAACGGACAGGGGGCGTCAAGGTCGTGAAGCTTTCTTT